This T cell receptor (beta chain) appears in the sequencing data of a study of cytomegalovirus exposure and HLA in healthy donors (dated by TCRdb to the late 2010s). Study-wide context: In an earlier analysis of 587 of the donors, 250 to 350 Gb of sequence data and just under 120 million unique TCR beta sequences from roughly 180 million T cells were reported. Approximately 310 gigabases of sequencing data and 70 million to 85 million unique TCR sequences were included in an early release covering around 600 HLA-typed donors. Of the roughly 400 genotyped donors, 65% to 90% fell in the genetic ancestry cluster associated with self-reported Caucasian donors. The study aimed to test whether cataloging public T cell receptors could reveal signatures of past pathogen exposure. The T cell repertoires of under 750 subjects were profiled by immunosequencing and related to cytomegalovirus serostatus. Besides the first cohort of some 670 subjects, a separate validation cohort made up of some 110 different subjects was used. To predict cytomegalovirus infection status, the study brought together high-throughput TCR immunosequencing, statistical association of individual TCRs with disease status, and machine learning. A later analysis re-analyzed previously published TCR beta repertoires from 650 to 800 donors and added high-resolution HLA genotyping to study TCR occurrence patterns. Rather than using new phenotypic data, the later analysis identified candidate immune exposures from TCR beta sequences and from how often those sequences occurred across donors. To decide whether each TCR beta V gene segment behaved as functional or pseudogenic, an earlier analysis of some 580 of the donors relied on high-throughput TCR beta sequencing. Alongside the repertoire data, information on donor age, sex, ethnicity and CMV serostatus was compiled. A later genetic analysis took genome-wide SNP genotypes for about three fifths of the 666 donors and used that subset as a discovery cohort. Every discovery cohort repertoire had been produced on one sequencing platform. Class I and class II HLA loci were covered by the typing at four-digit resolution. Typing coverage varied by locus: 629-630 donors for A, B, C, DRB1 and DQB1; about 520 for DQA1; approximately 610 for DPA1; 450 to 480 for DPB1. Several DR-DQ haplotypes were treated as single units for association and clustering because of strong linkage in the cohort. Among about 370 genotyped donors of the cohort, an average of roughly 230,000 unique TCR beta nucleotide sequences was sequenced per donor, of which about 19% were non-productive.

Taken from the germline V gene (reference sequence), the CDR1 and CDR2 loops are PRHDT and FYEKMQ. The CDR3 starts with the cysteine, ends with the phenylalanine, and has 16 residues. Only the CDR3 part of the read is kept: 48 bases, read in frame from the first base. Germline trimming: 2 bases from V, 4 bases from J; junction bases outside gene matches: 6. What the study reported, not specific to this receptor: The authors suggested that the approach could potentially be extended to other disease states and immunological phenotypes. The classifier was reported to diagnose cytomegalovirus status with high specificity and sensitivity in both the original cohort and the validation cohort. A further reported finding was that TCR beta sequences accurately predicted the HLA-A and HLA-B alleles for most subjects in the first cohort. A later analysis associated 16,951 TCR beta sequences with specific HLA alleles at a false discovery rate of 0.05. A later genetic analysis reported fewer N-insertions in productive TCRs among donors in an Asian-associated ancestry cluster than the roughly 700-donor mean. Because HLA typing was unavailable for some donors at each locus, only the typed subset was used in association tests. For the cohort, immune exposure information was limited to CMV serostatus. A cluster of highly shared sequence variants was judged likely to be a technical artifact of the sequencing pipeline. Most TCR sequences were observed very rarely across donors, whereas some public TCRs were present in many individuals. According to a later analysis, TCR association rates differed among HLA loci, with DRB1 alleles showing the most associated TCRs and HLA-C alleles showing the fewest. In a later analysis, most CMV-associated TCR beta chains were found to appear HLA-restricted, with HLA associations seemingly driven largely by CMV exposure. In the study, roughly 160 TCR beta chains were listed as associated with cytomegalovirus. Correlated functional status among segregating V segments might be attributable to linkage disequilibrium, but an unknown experimental factor could not be ruled out. Only TCR beta chains were sequenced in this cohort, and the absence of alpha or paired-chain data limited detectable features. In a later analysis, HLA-associated TCR beta chains were found to be more clonally expanded and to have lower generation probabilities than equally common non-associated chains. In vitro tests confirmed that a few of the cytomegalovirus-associated TCR beta chains recognize cytomegalovirus antigens. An association between a missense DCLRE1C variant and V-gene and J-gene trimming of TCR beta chains was found in a later genetic analysis and replicated in an independent cohort. A later analysis reported that several top co-occurrence clusters appeared linked to parvovirus B19, influenza, CMV and Epstein-Barr virus. Some IMGT-functional V segments, including TRBV6-2 and TRBV6-3, could not be distinguished by the 87-base-pair reads and were therefore excluded. Assigning TCR associations to individual alleles was difficult when HLA alleles, especially DR and DQ, strongly co-occurred. Because counts were too low, 15 to 20 rarely observed V segments, including chromosome 9 orphons, were excluded from the earlier analysis of some 590 of the donors. In an earlier analysis of approximately 590 of the donors, most TCR beta V segments appeared in productive rearrangements about 90% or about 30% of the time, broadly matching IMGT annotations. Roughly uniform sequencing depth across donors was assumed in presence/absence analyses, although this assumption may not hold.

Turning to this clone: The antigen it binds to is not known. Within one base of it there is no much larger clone, and no base qualities were kept.

The cohort consisted of 670 or so healthy bone marrow donors. At the time of sampling, all cohort members were nominally healthy, though unrecorded immune exposures were likely present. The donor tested CMV seropositive and was one of the 289 seropositive cohort members. A peripheral blood sample was provided by each donor, and peripheral blood mononuclear cells were used for TCR beta sequencing. Genomic DNA extraction from the blood cell samples was performed with the Qiagen DNeasy Blood Extraction Kit. Library prep was done by the immunoSEQ multiplex PCR assay. For the multiplex PCR, a mixture combining 60 forward primers for TCR Vbeta segments and 13 reverse primers for TCR Jbeta segments was used. The CDR3 region of rearranged TCR beta genes was amplified from genomic DNA with a multiplex PCR assay. Amplified TCR beta libraries were sequenced as 87-base-pair reads on the Illumina HiSeq System. Per the authors' processing: A later analysis counted about 82 million unique TCR beta chains across the 700 or so repertoires, and roughly 10 million of these chains were shared by at least two donors. Raw reads were error-corrected and collapsed into unique sequences by a nearest-neighbor algorithm in which closely related sequences were merged to remove PCR and sequencing errors. Alignment of CDR3 sequences to IMGT reference sequences was used to assign V, D and J gene segments. For a sequence to be retained, at least a six-nucleotide match to both a V gene segment and a J gene segment was required. A rearrangement was called productive if the CDR3 had no stop codons and remained in frame with V and J, and every other rearrangement was called non-productive. Following IMGT convention, CDR3 was defined as the stretch from the second conserved V-encoded cysteine up to the conserved J-encoded phenylalanine. The earlier analysis of some 580 of the donors excluded any sequence lacking an unambiguous match to a single V gene segment. In an earlier analysis of around 590 of the donors, a V segment was called functional when productive rearrangements were above 56.7%, and segregating when the standard deviation between donors exceeded 5%. A statistical classification framework was developed to diagnose cytomegalovirus status using the catalog of TCR beta chain sequences. V and J gene assignment, in a later analysis, came from comparing TCR nucleotide sequences with IMGT/GENE-DB human TR gene sequences. In a later analysis, CDR3 sequences and most-parsimonious VDJ recombination scenarios were assigned using the TCRdist pipeline. In a later analysis, every TCR beta chain was defined by the combination of its CDR3 amino acid sequence and its V-gene family, and reads without a unique V-gene family were dropped. A later analysis removed roughly 590 highly shared, low-generation-probability nucleotide sequences to deal with suspected cross-contamination and a sequencing artifact. In a later analysis, a clonal expansion index for each public chain was calculated from normalized within-repertoire ranks of inferred template counts. Generation probabilities in a later analysis came from a VDJ recombination model fitted to out-of-frame rearrangements, and those results were checked against IGoR. Hypergeometric tests were used in a later analysis to score TCR-TCR, TCR-HLA and TCR-CMV co-occurrence, with a repertoire-size bias correction applied to the TCR pairs. False discovery rates were estimated in a later analysis by permuting HLA or CMV assignments 20 times. A later analysis grouped co-occurring TCRs with DBSCAN, adding TCRdist sequence similarity when clustering within HLA-allele-positive subsets. Repertoires with fewer than 30,000 or more than 120,000 public chains were left out of co-occurrence clustering, as were four to six repertoires with anomalous nucleotide sharing. Entries here come from immuneACCESS through TCRdb and include only in-frame sequences with V and J called. Some clones fail to appear in such tables; in the studies checked, an unresolved V gene covers under half of the shortfall, and the cause of the remainder is unknown. Clone size and the V and J calls come from that table; the DNA yielded D and trimming. Counted in this sample were some 87,000 clones; roughly 79% of them appeared once. Almost 6% of the sample lies in the top ten.

The sequence links TRBV13 to TRBJ2-1; TRBD2 matches 9 bases in the middle. Sequencing used PBMCs. This TCR was recovered from a man aged 18 to 30 in good health and CMV-seropositive. The CDR3 region reads CASSLRASGTYNEQFF. In nucleotides, the sequence is TGTGCCAGCAGCTTAAGGGCTAGCGGGACTTACAATGAGCAGTTCTTC.